This record looks at one T cell receptor beta chain sequence and its context. This clone was counted only a few times. Its specific antigen is unknown. No much larger clone is present one base from it, and per-base qualities are unavailable. This entry belongs to a study of T cell clones after liver transplantation (dated by TCRdb to about 2019). Concerning the study at large: ITN030ST, the source of the samples, was a randomized trial that attempted immunosuppression withdrawal within 2 years of liver transplantation. After a pre-transplant mixed lymphocyte reaction, TCRbeta sequencing was used to pinpoint donor-reactive T cell clones, which were subsequently tracked in post-transplant blood. Third party-reactive TCRbeta sequences from pre-transplant MLRs were also identified as an antigen-independent comparator for donor-reactive sequences. Of the eight recipients, a few were HCV-positive, while the remaining recipients had been transplanted for non-autoimmune, non-viral indications. No induction therapy was given to the subjects, and standard immunosuppression was administered until randomization at 12-24 months post-transplant. Tolerance meant complete immunosuppression withdrawal for at least one year without liver enzymes rising beyond twice the upper limit of normal. Blood samples were taken pre-transplant, pre-randomization before withdrawal, and post-randomization after full withdrawal or failed withdrawal. Of the 8 liver transplant recipients making up the studied cohort, 3 were classified as tolerant and 5 as non-tolerant.

Thawed unstimulated PBMCs were stained for CD3, CD4 and CD8 and FACS-sorted into CD3+CD4+ and CD3+CD8+ populations. All 8 studied subjects were randomized to withdrawal of immunosuppression. The Qiagen DNeasy Blood and Tissue Kit was used for isolation of genomic DNA. High-throughput TCRbeta CDR3 sequencing of frozen genomic DNA was performed by immunoSEQ, including PCR amplification, mapping, bias correction and internal controls. In the authors' own workflow: Only productive rearrangements were retained, with each unique TCRbeta sequence defined by its CDR3 nucleotide sequence together with its V and J gene. Donor-reactive sequences required at least 5-fold expansion in CFSE-low cells versus unstimulated pre-transplant cells and at least 0.01% frequency. To ensure at least 90% detection power, minimum frequency thresholds were set for each subject based on that subject's lowest-template unstimulated sample. Jensen-Shannon divergence between the top 1000 TCRbeta sequences post- versus pre-transplant served as the measure of repertoire turnover. Changes in detection of donor-reactive sequences were assessed with two-sided Fisher's exact tests. Drawn from immuneACCESS, this table holds only the in-frame rearrangements with V and J called that TCRdb kept. Clones are partly lost; checked studies trace under half to an unresolved V gene and leave the rest unexplained. The V and J calls and clone size come from that table; D and trimming were worked out from the DNA. Within this sample are 20,000 to 25,000 clones, with about four fifths of them counted one time only. Of the sample, 35% to 45% falls within the top ten clones.

Here is what the overall study found, with its caveats: Low numbers of available donor cells limited the measurable donor-reactive repertoire in two subjects. Because of small, heterogeneous patient numbers and non-standardized post-transplant time points, the conclusions were only preliminary. Because allograft tissue specimens were not available, migration of donor-reactive T cells into the graft, rather than deletion, may have occurred. Donor-reactive sequences decreased more than third party-reactive sequences, which suggests partial antigen-specific deletion that was not related to withdrawal success. Once repertoire turnover was taken into account, donor-reactive detection showed a significant reduction for CD4 in 7 of 8 subjects and for CD8 in 8 of 8. A significant post-transplant decrease in circulating donor-reactive CD4 TCRbeta sequences was observed in 5 of 8 subjects, irrespective of tolerance or HCV status.

Ends trimmed: V by 3 bases, J by 1 base; bases unmatched to a gene: 4. The germline V gene specifies ENHRY as CDR1 and SYGVKD as CDR2. The CDR3 numbers 15 residues from cysteine through phenylalanine. The retained sequence is limited to the CDR3, 45 bases, with the frame set at the first base. The TCR comes from a human patient who received a liver transplant. Some T cells seen after a transplant may have their origin in the graft donor. The sequences come from CD8+ T cells from blood, collected roughly 56 months after liver transplant. The chain links TRBV10-3 with TRBJ2-7; 9 bases in between match TRBD1. This receptor has the CDR3 CAISDWDRASYEQYF. The DNA sequence reads TGTGCCATCAGTGATTGGGACAGGGCATCCTACGAGCAGTACTTC.